The 5 T cell receptor beta chains below come from one sample, sequenced in a study of beta chain features in type 1 diabetes. All of the isolated RNA was reverse transcribed, so expressed TCRB transcripts were sequenced. TCRdb's table, derived via immunoSEQ multiplex PCR, lists solely in-frame clones and lacks some. The sample has 600,000 to 650,000 clones; roughly a sixth are singletons. Sequenced material: naive CD4+ T cells from blood. The origin of the receptors is a young man in good health.

This clone occurred a few times. CDR3 protein: CSAPSSGQYF. The CDR3 nucleotides are TGCAGTGCTCCTAGTTCGGGGCAGTACTTC. The chain uses TRBV20-1 and TRBJ2-7; D is undetermined. Trimming took off 5 bases at V and 9 bases at J, with 11 bases between the two ends. This CDR3 is 10 amino acids long. The germline CDR1 and CDR2 sequences are DFQATT and SNEGSKA (reference sequence).

The chain recombines TRBV25-1 with TRBJ1-5; D possibly corresponds to TRBD1 (5 bases). CDR3 size: 15 residues. The V end lost 3 bases, the J end lost 0 bases, and 9 bases lay between the germline ends. In germline, CDR1 is MGHDK, CDR2 SYGVNS. CDR3 DNA: TGTGCCAGCAGTGAGGCAGGGAATAGCAATCAGCCCCAGCATTTT. Amino acids: CASSEAGNSNQPQHF.

The chain carries TRBV20-1 and TRBJ2-7; a weak D match, TRBD1 (5 bases). Germline CDR1 is DFQATT and CDR2 is SNEGSKA (reference sequence). The CDR3 spans 11 residues. Trimming left V 6 bases short and J 6 bases short, with 12 bases between. The CDR3 DNA reads TGCAGTGCCCTTGGGGCACCCGAGCAGTACTTC. Translation gives CSALGAPEQYF.

A few counts support this clone. The genes are TRBV7-9 and TRBJ2-3; weak D call: TRBD2 (6 bases). Between the trimmed V and J ends, which lost 5 bases and 6 bases, there was a span of 18 bases. CDR3 length: 15 amino acids. CDR1 and CDR2 from the germline V gene are SEHNR and FQNEAQ (reference sequence). The CDR3 nucleotides are TGTGCCAGCAGCCCCCAAGGAGGGTTCGGTGATACGCAGTATTTT. It yields the protein CASSPQGGFGDTQYF.

A single count supports this clone. The chain is built from TRBV25-1 and TRBJ2-3; D is ambiguous. Trimming shortened V by 6 bases and J by 3 bases, and 16 bases separated the two germline ends. Germline CDR1 reads MGHDK; CDR2 reads SYGVNS. The CDR3 totals 15 residues. The CDR3 loop is CASSPVNAGTDTQYF. The CDR3 DNA is TGTGCCAGCAGCCCAGTGAATGCAGGAACAGATACGCAGTATTTT.